This T cell receptor beta chain was captured by sequencing in a study of immune heterogeneity within non-small cell lung tumors. Overall study context: There was 1 tumor not otherwise specified, along with about 10 non-squamous carcinomas and several squamous cell carcinomas.

For the TCR beta CDR3, multiplex PCR with 32 V and 13 J primers performed the amplification. TCRdb passed the multiplex PCR reads through MiXCR, listing each CDR3 protein once. This table holds around 9,600 distinct CDR3 sequences, 25% to 40% found once. V trimming: 6 bases; J trimming: 1 base; junction bases outside the gene matches: 3. The CDR3 is 14 residues long. Per sample, about 600 ng of bulk tumor genomic DNA was the template used. In surgery, several biopsies were collected from each primary tumor at widely spaced sites. With untreated, newly diagnosed non-small cell lung cancer, the patients went on to undergo curative surgery.

This chain uses TRBV12-3 or TRBV12-4 with TRBJ2-3; 8 positions match TRBD1. The TCR comes from a man in his sixties with non-small cell lung cancer. Sequencing used lung tumor tissue. DNA for the CDR3: TGTGCCAGCAGCAGACAGGGGCGCACAGATACGCAGTATTTT. It is translated as CASSRQGRTDTQYF.